This T cell receptor beta chain was sequenced in a study of T cells expressing NK-cell markers. Each CDR3 protein gets one entry in TCRdb, which reprocessed the 5' RACE reads and gives no DNA. The table for this sample gives under 600,000 distinct CDR3 sequences. Germline CDR1 SGHRS, CDR2 YFSETQ. This CDR3 is built from 19 residues. The TCR sequence derives from a woman in her forties or fifties in good health. Sequenced input: blood T cells: a sorted CD56 or NKG2C T cell subset, CD4+ or CD8+ T cells, or bulk PBMC T cells (not recorded which). The chain links TRBV5-1 to TRBJ2-3; TCRdb indicates TRBD2, and absent DNA this call remains unverified. The CDR3 reads CASSWGWGSAGGPTDTQYF.